This T cell receptor (beta chain) was sequenced during a study of blood T cell repertoires in COVID-19. Study at large: Researchers got acute and convalescent COVID-19 samples from the United States, Italy and Spain.

With 3 bases clipped from V and 4 bases from J, the junction kept 2 bases outside the gene matches. The CDR3 covers 14 residues. Germline-derived CDR1 and CDR2 are SNHLY and FYNNEI. In the authors' methods: The assay estimated nucleated cells by amplifying reference gene primers. Clones were sequenced by immunoSEQ multiplex PCR, and TCRdb holds only the in-frame ones, with some missing. V and J calls plus clone size are reproduced from that table; the DNA served to infer D and trimming. The sample has some 150,000 clones, approximately 88% seen once. The source material was peripheral blood. The clonotype originates from a man between 60 and 75 years old with acute or convalescent COVID-19. The chain links TRBV2 to TRBJ1-5; 8 nucleotides align to TRBD1. The CDR3 spells CASSDRGRNQPQHF. The CDR3, as DNA: TGTGCCAGCAGTGACAGGGGGCGTAATCAGCCCCAGCATTTT.